The 20 T cell receptor beta chains reported below all come from one sample, sequenced in a study of Tregs in tolerant kidney transplant recipients. The repertoire was sequenced with immunoSEQ multiplex PCR; TCRdb's copy has only in-frame clones and lacks some. The sample lists tens of thousands of clones; less than 90% were seen once. The input for sequencing was CD4+ T cells from blood, taken before the transplant. These receptors all come from a human donor who received a combined kidney and bone marrow transplant.

The chain links TRBV19 to TRBJ2-3; D is possibly TRBD2 (6 bases). The V gene's germline CDR1 is LNHDA and CDR2 SQIVND (reference sequence). The CDR3 contains 14 residues. The germline V and J ends were trimmed by 10 bases and 2 bases, with 16 bases remaining between them. CDR3 sequence reads: CAKGRAGLTDTQYF. The CDR3 bases are TGTGCCAAAGGGCGGGCGGGACTCACAGATACGCAGTATTTT.

This clone was detected once. The CDR3, as DNA: TGTGCCAGCACGGGACAGCCGTTCCTTCTCTACTTC. This translates into CASTGQPFLLYF. The chain has TRBV6-1 and TRBJ2-7; 7 bases map to TRBD1. Trimming at V came to 7 bases and at J to 13 bases, leaving 13 bases not matched to a gene. Germline CDR1 is MNHNS and CDR2 is SASEGT. The CDR3 runs 12 residues.

V gene TRBV7-2 combines with J gene TRBJ2-2, with D tentatively TRBD1 (5 bases). The V and J ends lost 2 bases and 4 bases respectively, with 11 bases between them. Germline CDR1 reads SGHTA; CDR2 reads FQGNSA. The length of the CDR3 is 15 residues. Here the CDR3 DNA reads TGTGCCAGCAGCTTATGGCAGGGCGTCACCGGGGAGCTGTTTTTT. This translates into CASSLWQGVTGELFF.

The rearrangement uses TRBV5-1 and TRBJ2-2; maybe TRBD2 (5 bases). This CDR3 comprises 16 residues. Per the germline V gene, CDR1 is SGHRS and CDR2 is YFSETQ. V lost 0 bases to trimming and J lost 4 bases, with 13 bases between them. As DNA, the CDR3 is TGCGCCAGCAGCTTGGTGGTGGGAGACCGCACCGGGGAGCTGTTTTTT. Encoded protein: CASSLVVGDRTGELFF.

The chain has TRBV28 and TRBJ1-5; TRBD1 is a possible D gene (5 bases). Trimming shortened V by 3 bases and J by 7 bases, and 16 bases separated the two germline ends. This CDR3 is built from 15 residues. Germline V CDR1 and CDR2: MDHEN, SYDVKM. CDR3 bases: TGTGCCAGCAGTTTTCAGGGAACGCTGGGCCAGCCCCAGCATTTT. It encodes CASSFQGTLGQPQHF.

The chain combines TRBV29-1 with TRBJ2-7, with D perhaps TRBD2 (5 bases). The germline V gene has CDR1 SQVTM and CDR2 ANQGSEA. The CDR3 extends over 15 amino acids. The ends were cut back, 5 bases at V and 0 bases at J, with 17 bases in the middle. CDR3 nucleotides: TGCAGCGTTAAGGATCGGACTGGGAGCTCCTACGAGCAGTACTTC. Protein: CSVKDRTGSSYEQYF.

V gene TRBV30 combines with J gene TRBJ2-7; 7 nucleotides match TRBD1. V lost 1 base, J lost 0 bases, and 3 bases stayed unmatched. The germline CDR1 and CDR2 sequences are GTSNPN and SVGIG (reference sequence). CDR3 size: 14 residues. The CDR3 here is CAWSETGVSYEQYF. CDR3 DNA: TGTGCCTGGAGTGAAACAGGGGTCTCCTACGAGCAGTACTTC.

The J gene is TRBJ1-4, the V gene TRBV2; 10 bases agree with TRBD1. V dropped 7 bases and J dropped 2; count of bases not matched to a gene: 7. This CDR3 contains 16 residues. Germline V lookup: CDR1 SNHLY, CDR2 FYNNEI. CDR3 DNA: TGTGCCAGCACCAGACAGGGGGCGCCGACTAATGAAAAACTGTTTTTT. It yields the protein CASTRQGAPTNEKLFF.

This rearrangement joins TRBV7-2 to TRBJ1-1, with 7 bases fitting TRBD1. V lost 5 bases to trimming and J lost 8 bases; unmatched junction nucleotides: 11. CDR3 length: 14 residues. Germline values: CDR1 SGHTA, CDR2 FQGNSA. The CDR3 reads CASSPPLGTEEAFF. The CDR3, as DNA: TGTGCCAGCAGCCCCCCACTCGGGACAGAAGAAGCTTTCTTT.

The CDR3 coding sequence is TGTGCCAGCACCCCCCGGACAGGATCTGGGCAGCAGTACTTC. It yields the protein CASTPRTGSGQQYF. V gene TRBV6-6 combines with J gene TRBJ2-7, with TRBD1 matching 7 bases. Germline CDR1 and CDR2: MNHNY and SVGAGI (reference sequence). The CDR3 length is 14 residues. The ends lost 7 bases at V and 8 bases at J; junction bases unmatched: 14.

This sequence joins TRBV19 and TRBJ2-7; 7 bases match TRBD1. The CDR3 runs to 14 residues. The V gene end was trimmed by 1 base and the J gene end by 6 bases; junction bases not matched to a gene: 6. CDR1 and CDR2 (germline): LNHDA, SQIVND (reference sequence). In DNA, the CDR3 is TGTGCCAGTAGTATAGGTGACAGGGCCGCCGAGCAGTACTTC. This gives the protein CASSIGDRAAEQYF.

V is TRBV9 and J is TRBJ2-2; 10 bases agree with TRBD1. With 4 bases clipped from V and 0 bases from J, the junction kept 9 bases outside the gene matches. The germline gives CDR1 SGDLS, CDR2 YYNGEE. The CDR3 spans 18 residues. CDR3 nucleotides: TGTGCCAGCAGCTCACCACGGGGACAGGGGACGAACACCGGGGAGCTGTTTTTT. Translated: CASSSPRGQGTNTGELFF.

V is TRBV5-1 and J is TRBJ2-1, with D maybe TRBD2 (5 bases). Trimming removed 4 bases at V and 5 bases at J, with 10 bases between. The CDR3 extends over 13 amino acids. Germline values: CDR1 SGHRS, CDR2 YFSETQ. The CDR3 sequence is CASSLTSNNEQFF. The CDR3 nucleotides are TGCGCCAGCAGCCTAACTAGTAACAATGAGCAGTTCTTC.

J is TRBJ1-5 and V is TRBV28, with 11 bases lining up with TRBD1. This CDR3 is built from 17 residues. Germline CDR1 is MDHEN and CDR2 is SYDVKM. V lost 6 bases and J lost 3; bases outside the gene matches: 10. The CDR3 region is CASSSGQGARYNQPQHF. The DNA for the CDR3 is TGTGCCAGCAGCTCCGGACAGGGGGCTCGCTACAATCAGCCCCAGCATTTT.

V gene TRBV18 combines with J gene TRBJ1-4; 7 nucleotides line up with TRBD1. V was pared by 5 bases and J by 4 bases, with 7 bases of the junction left unmatched. CDR1 is KGHSH, CDR2 LQKENI, per germline. The CDR3 contains 15 residues. CDR3 loop: CASSALGTDNEKLFF. The CDR3, as DNA: TGTGCCAGCTCAGCCCTCGGGACAGATAATGAAAAACTGTTTTTT.

The chain combines TRBV6-4 with TRBJ1-1; TRBD1 matches 9 bases. Trimming removed 6 bases from V and 1 base from J; junction bases left unmatched: 6. Germline CDR1 reads MRHNA; CDR2 reads SNTAGT. CDR3 length equals 15 residues. CDR3 region: CASREQGAGNTEAFF. CDR3 nucleotides: TGTGCCAGCAGAGAACAGGGGGCTGGGAACACTGAAGCTTTCTTT.

The chain has TRBV2 and TRBJ2-5; tentatively, D is TRBD1 (6 bases). This CDR3 has 12 amino acids. Germline values: CDR1 SNHLY, CDR2 FYNNEI. Trimming removed 3 bases from V and 4 bases from J, with 6 bases in between. The CDR3 DNA is TGTGCCAGCAGTGACAGGGGAGAGACCCAGTACTTC. This gives the protein CASSDRGETQYF.

The chain joins TRBV5-1 to TRBJ2-3; 14 positions match TRBD2. The CDR3 runs to 16 residues. Germline trimming cut 4 bases from V and 4 bases from J; bases unmatched to any gene: 5. Germline loops: CDR1 SGHRS, CDR2 YFSETQ. Written as DNA, the CDR3 is TGCGCCAGCAGCCAGACTAGCGGGAGGGCCTCAGATACGCAGTATTTT. This codes for CASSQTSGRASDTQYF.

V and J are TRBV5-1 and TRBJ2-5, with TRBD2 matching over 7 bases. V lost 3 bases and J lost 5; bases outside the gene matches: 7. This CDR3 contains 14 residues. Germline assignment: CDR1 SGHRS and CDR2 YFSETQ. Written as DNA, the CDR3 is TGCGCCAGCAGCTGGGGGGGGGATGGTGAGACCCAGTACTTC. This encodes CASSWGGDGETQYF.

The chain recombines TRBV6-5 with TRBJ1-2; weak D call: TRBD1 (6 bases). The CDR3 loop spans 12 amino acids. Between the trimmed V and J ends, which lost 6 bases and 6 bases, there was a span of 11 bases. Germline CDR1 and CDR2: MNHEY and SVGAGI. CDR3 in DNA: TGTGCCAGCAGCACAACAGGGAATGGCTACACCTTC. As protein: CASSTTGNGYTF.